The entry below gives a single T cell receptor (beta chain) sequence along with its context. Its specificity is not known. The sample's time point: baseline, week 1 (first vaccination visit). Treatment here: pre-vaccination baseline after standard-of-care therapy. There were new WHO grade 3 or 4 astrocytomas in the donors, and these were IDH1-mutant and ATRX-lost. The record originates from a study of a mutant IDH1 vaccine in newly diagnosed glioma. Study-wide results and caveats: Of the patients, less than 95% had vaccine-induced immune responses. Pseudoprogression appeared independent of alterations in top peripheral clonotypes.

Some clones are missing from TCRdb's copy, which holds only in-frame ones; the method was immunoSEQ multiplex PCR. This repertoire shows some 87,000 clones, over 75% found once; its top ten account for around 7%. Trimming took 5 bases from V and 1 from J, leaving 12 bases between them. CDR3 length equals 15 residues. Germline assignment: CDR1 SEHNR and CDR2 FQNEAQ (reference sequence). The chain couples TRBV7-9 to TRBJ1-5, with a weak D call TRBD1 (6 bases). The material sequenced was PBMCs, taken from a glioma patient treated with radiotherapy, temozolomide or both. This clonotype was sampled from a man aged 40-49 years with glioma. The CDR3 bases are TGTGCCAGCAGCCAAGGGGGTGGGAGCAATCAGCCCCAGCATTTT. Translation: CASSQGGGSNQPQHF.